These 13 T cell receptor beta chains share one sample of origin, sequenced in a study of shared clonotypes between healthy human individuals (dated by TCRdb to the early 2020s). Libraries were built with the immunoSEQ multiplex PCR assay. The table comes from immuneACCESS by way of TCRdb, which keeps in-frame sequences with V and J called. Part of the clones is missing from these tables; in studies checked, under half for an unresolved V gene and the rest for unknown reasons. This sample lists just over 2,000,000 clones; 90% to 95% were detected once. The ten top clones hold under 0.15% of the sample. Sequencing used naive CD4+ T cells sorted from blood. The cell subset or site label corresponds to: CD45RA+ positively selected. The source is a man aged 18 to 29 in good health.

As for this clone: The same CDR3 arises from other DNA sequences in this sample as well. This rearrangement joins TRBV6-1 to TRBJ2-7; 7 bases fit TRBD1. Germline-derived CDR1 and CDR2 are MNHNS and SASEGT. CDR3 length equals 14 residues. The junction had 5 bases not matched to a gene; V was cut back by 4 bases and J by 2 bases. Here the CDR3 reads CASSGRQGPYEQYF. The CDR3 coding sequence is TGTGCCAGCAGTGGAAGACAGGGCCCCTACGAGCAGTACTTC.

The chain is built from TRBV4-2 and TRBJ2-1; a weak D match, TRBD2 (6 bases). The germline gives CDR1 LGHNA, CDR2 YNFKEQ. The CDR3 runs 16 residues. The V gene lost 0 bases and the J gene lost 5 bases, with 14 bases spanning the gap. This CDR3 is CASSQEGLATHNEQFF. The CDR3 DNA follows: TGTGCCAGCAGCCAAGAGGGGCTAGCGACCCACAATGAGCAGTTCTTC.

In regard to this clone: Within the sample, other DNA sequences also encode this same CDR3. V is TRBV30 and J is TRBJ2-1; D is unclear. The V gene's germline CDR1 is GTSNPN and CDR2 SVGIG (reference sequence). V lost 3 bases to trimming and J lost 4 bases, with 4 bases between them. The CDR3 covers 11 residues. In DNA form, the CDR3 reads TGTGCCTGGAGGGGTTACAATGAGCAGTTCTTC. Its translation: CAWRGYNEQFF.

This clone was seen just once. The V call is TRBV5-4, the J call TRBJ2-3, with unresolved D. CDR3 length: 13 residues. CDR1 and CDR2 from the germline V gene are SGHNT and YYREEE (reference sequence). Trimming pared 5 bases from V and 0 bases from J, leaving 7 bases between. In DNA, the CDR3 is TGTGCCAGCAGTCGGCCGAGCACAGATACGCAGTATTTT. Amino acid sequence: CASSRPSTDTQYF.

This rearrangement joins TRBV6-5 to TRBJ1-4, with 11 bases that match TRBD1. The V gene's germline CDR1 is MNHEY and CDR2 SVGAGI. Trimming cost V 6 bases and J 11 bases; bases outside gene matches: 11. The CDR3 contains 15 residues. The CDR3 nucleotides are TGTGCCAGCAGACTAACCGGGACAGGGGGTTGGAAACTGTTTTTT. Translation gives CASRLTGTGGWKLFF.

V is TRBV5-1 and J is TRBJ2-2; 8 nucleotides match TRBD2. Germline trimming cut 3 bases from V and 6 bases from J; bases unmatched to any gene: 4. The CDR3 extends over 14 amino acids. Germline V gene lookup returns CDR1 SGHRS and CDR2 YFSETQ. Here the CDR3 DNA reads TGCGCCAGCAGCTCCCGGACTAGCCCCGGGGAGCTGTTTTTT. Encoded protein: CASSSRTSPGELFF.

The gene calls are TRBV2 and TRBJ1-1, with a possible D match to TRBD1 (6 bases). This CDR3 has 14 amino acids. V lost 5 bases to trimming and J lost 1 base, with 11 bases between them. Germline-derived CDR1 and CDR2 are SNHLY and FYNNEI. CDR3: CASSPGHSNTEAFF. The CDR3 DNA reads as TGTGCCAGCAGTCCGGGACACTCGAACACTGAAGCTTTCTTT.

Only one count was recorded for this clone. The CDR3 reads CSAQAAQYF. In DNA, the CDR3 is TGCAGTGCCCAGGCGGCCCAGTACTTC. The chain joins TRBV20-1 to TRBJ2-5; D gene uncertain. Germline CDR1 reads DFQATT; CDR2 reads SNEGSKA (reference sequence). The CDR3 runs to 9 residues. Trimming pared 6 bases from V and 9 bases from J, leaving 8 bases between.

The gene calls are TRBV11-3 and TRBJ2-7; 7 bases are a match to TRBD1. The CDR3 totals 14 residues. Germline lookup yields CDR1 SGHNT and CDR2 YENEEA. Trimming removed 5 bases from V and 7 bases from J; junction bases left unmatched: 11. DNA of the CDR3: TGTGCCAGCAGCCCGGACAGGCCCCCGGGGGAGCAGTACTTC. Amino acids: CASSPDRPPGEQYF.

The rearrangement links TRBV27 to TRBJ2-3, with D possibly matching TRBD1 (5 bases). The V gene lost 6 bases and the J gene lost 3 bases, with 10 bases spanning the gap. This CDR3 is 13 amino acids long. The germline V gene has CDR1 MNHEY and CDR2 SMNVEV (reference sequence). CDR3 nucleotides: TGTGCCAGCAGAGGTCAGGGAACAGATACGCAGTATTTT. Translating it yields CASRGQGTDTQYF.

This sequence joins TRBV7-2 and TRBJ2-5; 7 bases match TRBD1. Germline V gives CDR1 SGHTA, CDR2 FQGNSA. There are 14 residues in the CDR3. Unmatched junction bases numbered 9, after V lost 4 bases and J lost 7 bases. CDR3 in DNA: TGTGCCAGCAGCTCCGGACAGGCGGCCAGGACCCAGTACTTC. As protein: CASSSGQAARTQYF.

V is TRBV18 and J is TRBJ2-7, with D unclear. The germline V gene has CDR1 KGHSH and CDR2 LQKENI. The germline V and J ends were trimmed by 5 bases and 1 base, with 18 bases remaining between them. The CDR3 covers 16 residues. CDR3 sequence reads: CASSAVGGTASYEQYF. The CDR3, as DNA: TGTGCCAGCTCAGCGGTGGGTGGCACCGCATCCTACGAGCAGTACTTC.

The rearrangement joins TRBV5-1 to TRBJ2-4, with no clear D. The V and J ends lost 2 bases and 5 bases respectively, with 8 bases between them. Germline V gene data show CDR1 as SGHRS and CDR2 as YFSETQ. CDR3 length: 13 residues. The CDR3, as DNA: TGCGCCAGCAGCTTTGGAGAGGAAAACATTCAGTACTTC. Protein: CASSFGEENIQYF.